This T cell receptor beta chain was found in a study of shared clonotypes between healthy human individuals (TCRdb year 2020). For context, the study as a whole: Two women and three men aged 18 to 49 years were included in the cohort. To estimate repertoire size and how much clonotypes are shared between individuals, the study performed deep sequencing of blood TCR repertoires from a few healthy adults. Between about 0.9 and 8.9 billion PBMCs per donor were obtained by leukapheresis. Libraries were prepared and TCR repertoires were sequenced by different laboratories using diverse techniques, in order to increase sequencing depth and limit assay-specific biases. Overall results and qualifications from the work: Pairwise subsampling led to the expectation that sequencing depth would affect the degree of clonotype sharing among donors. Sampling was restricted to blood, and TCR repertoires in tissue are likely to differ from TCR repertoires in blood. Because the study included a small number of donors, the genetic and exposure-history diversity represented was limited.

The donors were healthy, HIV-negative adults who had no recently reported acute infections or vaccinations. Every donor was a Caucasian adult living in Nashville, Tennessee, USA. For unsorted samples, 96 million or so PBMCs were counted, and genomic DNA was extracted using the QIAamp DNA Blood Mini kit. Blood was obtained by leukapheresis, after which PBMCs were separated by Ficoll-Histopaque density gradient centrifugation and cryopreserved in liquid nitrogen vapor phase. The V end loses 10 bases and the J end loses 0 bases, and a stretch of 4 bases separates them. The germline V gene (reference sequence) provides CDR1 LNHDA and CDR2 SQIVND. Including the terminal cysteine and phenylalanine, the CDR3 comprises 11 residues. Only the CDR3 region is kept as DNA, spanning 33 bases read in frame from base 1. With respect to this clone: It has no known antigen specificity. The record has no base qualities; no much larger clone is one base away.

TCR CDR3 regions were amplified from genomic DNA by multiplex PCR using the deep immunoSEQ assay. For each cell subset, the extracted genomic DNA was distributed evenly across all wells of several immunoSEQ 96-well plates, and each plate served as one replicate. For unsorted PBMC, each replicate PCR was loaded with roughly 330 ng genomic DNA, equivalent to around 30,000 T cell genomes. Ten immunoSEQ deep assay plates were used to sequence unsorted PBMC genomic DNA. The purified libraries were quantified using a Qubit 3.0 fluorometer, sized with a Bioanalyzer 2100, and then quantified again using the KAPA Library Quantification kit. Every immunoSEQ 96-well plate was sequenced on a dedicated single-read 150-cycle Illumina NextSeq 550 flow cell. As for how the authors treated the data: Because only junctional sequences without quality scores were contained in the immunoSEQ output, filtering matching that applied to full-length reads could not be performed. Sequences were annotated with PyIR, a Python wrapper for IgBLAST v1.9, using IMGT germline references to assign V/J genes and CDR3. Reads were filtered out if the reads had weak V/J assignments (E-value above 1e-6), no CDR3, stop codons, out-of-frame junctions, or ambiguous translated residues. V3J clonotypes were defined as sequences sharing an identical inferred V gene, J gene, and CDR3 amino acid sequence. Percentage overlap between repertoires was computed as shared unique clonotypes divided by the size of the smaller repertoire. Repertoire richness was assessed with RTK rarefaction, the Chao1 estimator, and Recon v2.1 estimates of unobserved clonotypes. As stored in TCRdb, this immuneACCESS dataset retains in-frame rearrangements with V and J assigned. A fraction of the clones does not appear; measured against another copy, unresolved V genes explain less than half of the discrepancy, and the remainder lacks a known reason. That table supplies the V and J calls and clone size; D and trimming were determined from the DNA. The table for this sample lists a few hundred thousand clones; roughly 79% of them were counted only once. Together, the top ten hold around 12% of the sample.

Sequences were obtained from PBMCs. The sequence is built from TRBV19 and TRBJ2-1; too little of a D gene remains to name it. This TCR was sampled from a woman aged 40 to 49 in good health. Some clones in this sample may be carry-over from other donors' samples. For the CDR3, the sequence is CATDSYNEQFF. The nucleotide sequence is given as TGTGCCACCGACTCCTACAATGAGCAGTTCTTC. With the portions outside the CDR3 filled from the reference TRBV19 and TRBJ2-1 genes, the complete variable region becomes DGGITQSPKYLFRKEGQNVTLSCEQNLNHDAMYWYRQDPGQGLRLIYYSQIVNDFQKGDIAEGYSVSREKKESFPLTVTSAQKNPTAFYLCATDSYNEQFFGPGTRLTVL.